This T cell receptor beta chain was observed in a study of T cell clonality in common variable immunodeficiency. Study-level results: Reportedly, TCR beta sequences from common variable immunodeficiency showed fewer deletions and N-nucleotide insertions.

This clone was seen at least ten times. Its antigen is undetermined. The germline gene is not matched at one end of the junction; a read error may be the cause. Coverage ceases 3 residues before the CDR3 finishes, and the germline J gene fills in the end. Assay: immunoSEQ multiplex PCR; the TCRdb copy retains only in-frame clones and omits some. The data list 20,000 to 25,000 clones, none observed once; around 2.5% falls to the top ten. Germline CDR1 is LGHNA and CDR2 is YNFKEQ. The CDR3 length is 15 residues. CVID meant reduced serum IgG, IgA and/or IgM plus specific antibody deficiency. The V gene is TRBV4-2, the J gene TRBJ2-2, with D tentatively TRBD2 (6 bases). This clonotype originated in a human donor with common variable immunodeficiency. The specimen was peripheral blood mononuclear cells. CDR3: CASSQDRPGRGGLFF. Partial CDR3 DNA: TGCGCCAGCAGCCAAGATCGCCCCGGGCGGGGAGGG.